This T cell receptor (beta chain) stems from a study of blood T cell repertoires in COVID-19 (dated by TCRdb to the early 2020s). In terms of the full investigation: Collaborator samples came from the United States, Italy and Spain and covered acute and convalescent phases of COVID-19. The samples were drawn from the first 160 participants of the ongoing ImmuneRACE study and from some 1,300 subjects provided by 6 global collaborators. Sample metadata almost always included a de-identified subject ID, COVID-19 status, age in years and sex. Where available, HLA class I and class II types were obtained from metadata supplied by the sample provider rather than from assay-based typing. The repertoires were made available in a free public database intended to serve as a resource for research on the immune response to SARS-CoV-2. The material from the prospective study consisted of cDNA or gDNA derived from T cells, B-cell-depleted T cells, or PBMCs. Deeply sampled blood TCRbeta repertoires from subjects exposed to, actively infected with, or recovered from COVID-19 were included in the dataset.

In the germline V gene (reference sequence), CDR1 corresponds to LNHDA and CDR2 to SQIVND. Compared with germline, V lacks 5 bases and J lacks 0 bases; bases without a gene match: 7. Spanning cysteine to phenylalanine, the CDR3 consists of 17 amino acids. Of the read, only the CDR3 DNA is kept; its 51 bases are in frame from base 1. Comment on this clone: The antigen it recognizes is unknown. One base away there is no much larger clone; base qualities are not given.

Results and caveats for the whole study, not just this receptor: How much clinical and demographic metadata was included differed by source and by participant, and the metadata was provided uncurated.

TCRbeta CDR3 regions were amplified from genomic DNA by means of the immunoSEQ Assay, a bias-controlled multiplex PCR. Regarding the original processing steps: Nucleated cell counts per sample were estimated from amplification of reference gene primers within the assay. To quantify the absolute abundance of each unique TCRbeta CDR3 rearrangement, sequence reads were collapsed and filtered. For each sample, productive Simpson clonality was calculated by taking the square root of Simpson's diversity index across productive rearrangements. TCRdb limited this immuneACCESS table to in-frame rearrangements with V and J called. A share of clones is missing; checked studies link under half to unresolved V genes, and the rest is unexplained. That table furnishes V, J and clone size, whereas the DNA furnished D and trimming. The sample data list under 400,000 clones, and under 90% of these were observed just once. The leading ten clones occupy approximately 2.9% of the sample.

One collaborating source in Seattle enrolled patients while the patients were actively infected and followed the patients over time throughout the course of disease. Each collaborating institution followed its own protocols to collect whole blood in K2EDTA tubes. For TCRbeta analysis, collaborators shipped samples as frozen whole blood, isolated PBMCs, or DNA extracted from either of those sample types. In this chain, TRBV19 is recombined with TRBJ2-3; 11 nucleotides in the junction match TRBD2. This TCR derives from a woman in her twenties or thirties with COVID-19, enrolled during active disease. Sequenced material: peripheral blood. The DNA sequence follows: TGTGCCAGTAGTTTAGCGGGAGGGCTGGGTAGCACAGATACGCAGTATTTT. This codes for CASSLAGGLGSTDTQYF.